This section outlines one T cell receptor beta chain sequence together with its context. This sequence may be a read error, since a much larger clone differs from it by one base. The germline CDR1 and CDR2 sequences are SGHDN and FVKESK. This CDR3 comprises 14 residues. The tissue used was unsorted bulk material of roughly 17-33 mg. RNA and DNA were co-extracted from it with the AllPrep DNA/RNA mini kit. The patients, who had chronic HBV infection, were treatment-naive (untreated). A primer matching the constant region was used to make TCR beta cDNA from about 500 ng of total RNA. Slightly modified ARM-PCR, run as three nested multiplex PCR rounds, produced the TCR beta libraries. In the first two PCR rounds, TRBV1-TRBV30 forward primers were paired with a C-beta reverse primer, and each round lasted approximately 9 cycles. TCRdb re-called the multiplex PCR reads with MiXCR, one entry per CDR3 protein. The data contain 100,000 to 150,000 distinct CDR3 sequences, approximately 64% of them singletons.

This sample was included in a study of tumor-infiltrating lymphocytes in primary liver carcinoma. On the study more broadly: Read depth, roughly 3.65 to 8 million productive TCRbeta reads, did not differ significantly between tissues.

Material: liver tumor tissue from sampling region 3. The subset: tumor region T3, left-lateral pole. J is TRBJ1-6 and V is TRBV14; TRBD1 agrees at 9 bases. This TCR was recovered from a woman aged 55-69 years with primary liver carcinoma and hepatitis B virus infection. In nucleotides, the CDR3 is TGTGCCAGCAACCAAGACAGGGGGAATTCACCCCTCCACTTT. As protein: CASNQDRGNSPLHF. The complete variable domain, with remaining parts taken from reference TRBV14 and TRBJ1-6, reads EAGVTQFPSHSVIEKGQTVTLRCDPISGHDNLYWYRRVMGKEIKFLLHFVKESKQDESGMPNNRFLAERTGGTYSTLKVQPAELEDSGVYFCASNQDRGNSPLHFGNGTRLTVT.